A selection of T cell receptor beta chains follows, all from one sample in a study of monozygotic twins with inflammatory bowel disease. TCRdb reprocessed the 5' RACE reads; each CDR3 protein has one entry and no DNA is given. This repertoire includes 150,000 to 200,000 distinct CDR3 sequences. The sample taken for sequencing was blood. Every receptor here comes from a human donor with ulcerative colitis or Crohn's disease, or a healthy co-twin of an affected twin (not recorded which). Each CDR3 is given with its conserved first and last residue.

V gene: TRBV28
J gene: TRBJ2-3
CDR3 protein: CASSLQNPDTQYF

V gene: TRBV7-9
J gene: TRBJ2-2
CDR3 protein: CASTRPKGELFF

V gene: TRBV7-3
J gene: TRBJ2-7
CDR3 protein: CASSLDRVPPGEQYF

V gene: TRBV5-4
J gene: TRBJ1-1
CDR3 protein: CASSGLGQVDTEAFF

V gene: TRBV20-1
J gene: TRBJ2-7
CDR3 protein: CSRSQGLNEQYF

V gene: TRBV11-1
J gene: TRBJ1-6
CDR3 protein: CASSLKDTPLHF

V gene: TRBV29-1
J gene: TRBJ2-5
CDR3 protein: CSSAGLAGGQETQYF

V gene: TRBV20-1
J gene: TRBJ2-1
CDR3 protein: CSARDNSGGLMEQFF

V gene: TRBV5-1
J gene: TRBJ1-2
CDR3 protein: CASSLTTGQAGIYGYTF

V gene: TRBV29-1
J gene: TRBJ1-1
CDR3 protein: CSADAGPVTEAFF

V gene: TRBV6-2/TRBV6-3
J gene: TRBJ1-2
CDR3 protein: CASRNTFPVGTF

V gene: TRBV7-2
J gene: TRBJ2-5
CDR3 protein: CASSLRGLEETQYF

V gene: TRBV6-6
J gene: TRBJ1-1
CDR3 protein: CASLRQGSTEAFF

V gene: TRBV27
J gene: TRBJ2-3
CDR3 protein: CASSLWSITSTDTQYF

V gene: TRBV24-1
J gene: TRBJ2-1
CDR3 protein: CATSDSGLAGTIYNEQFF

V gene: TRBV14
J gene: TRBJ2-4
CDR3 protein: CASSHTTGDKAKNIQYF

V gene: TRBV4-3
J gene: TRBJ2-1
CDR3 protein: CASSQDFLAGGPFF

V gene: TRBV3-1
J gene: TRBJ1-1
CDR3 protein: CASSQLNTEAFF

V gene: TRBV5-5
J gene: TRBJ2-7
CDR3 protein: CASGRLGSVEQYF

V gene: TRBV4-2
J gene: TRBJ2-3
CDR3 protein: CASSQEIYGGGERRGTQYF

V gene: TRBV7-9
J gene: TRBJ2-1
CDR3 protein: CASSLARGENEQFF

V gene: TRBV20-1
J gene: TRBJ2-1
CDR3 protein: CSVCQRGRNEQFF

V gene: TRBV6-1
J gene: TRBJ2-7
CDR3 protein: CASSEADVSSYEQYF

V gene: TRBV5-1
J gene: TRBJ1-1
CDR3 protein: CASSLYDAGSDEAFF

V gene: TRBV10-3
J gene: TRBJ2-7
CDR3 protein: CAISPSGVSYEQYF

V gene: TRBV4-2
J gene: TRBJ2-5
CDR3 protein: CASSFRGGGSRLETQYF

V gene: TRBV20-1
J gene: TRBJ1-4
CDR3 protein: CSARDLDLNEKLFF

V gene: TRBV5-6
J gene: TRBJ1-2
CDR3 protein: CASSPDSVNYGYTF

V gene: TRBV27
J gene: TRBJ2-1
CDR3 protein: CASSLRAGDYEQFF

V gene: TRBV10-3
J gene: TRBJ1-1
CDR3 protein: CAIMGERRGTEAFF

V gene: TRBV5-1
J gene: TRBJ1-5
CDR3 protein: CASSLDGFGQPQHF

V gene: TRBV11-2
J gene: TRBJ1-1
CDR3 protein: CASTLNRGQNTEAFF

V gene: TRBV12-3/TRBV12-4
J gene: TRBJ2-2
CDR3 protein: CASSLVPQGGGELFF

V gene: TRBV7-2
J gene: TRBJ2-7
CDR3 protein: CASSFGQGPYEQYF

V gene: TRBV20-1
J gene: TRBJ2-1
CDR3 protein: CSAPKISGRYNEQFF

V gene: TRBV7-2
J gene: TRBJ1-5
CDR3 protein: CASSLAPGMGNQPQHF

V gene: TRBV9
J gene: TRBJ1-2
CDR3 protein: CASSVTNYGYTF